This T cell receptor beta chain was identified during a study of blood T cell repertoires in COVID-19 (dated by TCRdb to about 2020). For context, the study as a whole: The collaborator samples originated in the United States, Italy and Spain and spanned the acute and convalescent phases of COVID-19. Sample metadata almost always included a de-identified subject ID, COVID-19 status, age in years and sex. Where HLA class I and class II types were available, the types were taken from metadata supplied by the sample provider, not from assay-based typing. The samples were drawn from the first 160 participants of the ongoing ImmuneRACE study and from about 1,200 subjects provided by 6 global collaborators. A freely available public database, intended as a resource for researchers studying the immune response to SARS-CoV-2, is where the repertoires were released. The prospective study material was composed of cDNA or gDNA derived from T cells, B-cell-depleted T cells, or PBMCs. The dataset comprised deeply sampled blood TCRbeta repertoires from subjects exposed to, actively infected with, or recovered from COVID-19. General findings and caveats noted by the study authors: Clinical and demographic metadata were provided uncurated, with the amount varying by source and participant.

The CDR3 goes from the cysteine to the phenylalanine over 17 residues. CDR3 DNA only is kept here, 51 bases in frame from base 1. From the germline V gene, CDR1 is MDHEN and CDR2 is SYDVKM. The trim is 5 bases for V and 0 bases for J, with a gap of 17 bases between the germline ends. Concerning this clone itself: What this receptor recognizes is not known. Base quality data are lacking; no much larger clone is found one base away.

TCRbeta CDR3 regions were amplified from genomic DNA using the immunoSEQ Assay, a bias-controlled multiplex PCR. Per the original workflow: The number of nucleated cells in each sample was estimated from the amplification of reference gene primers within the assay. To quantify the absolute abundance of each unique TCRbeta CDR3 rearrangement, sequence reads were collapsed and filtered. For each sample, productive Simpson clonality was calculated by taking the square root of Simpson's diversity index across productive rearrangements. Sourced from immuneACCESS, this table was stored by TCRdb with only in-frame sequences that have V and J called. A share of the clones is absent; for the studies checked, an unresolved V gene accounts for under half, and the remainder has no known explanation. V, J and clone size reflect that table, while D and trimming were determined from the DNA. In this sample the table shows a few hundred thousand clones, around nine tenths of which occur a single time. The top ten constitute less than 1.5% of the sample.

Participants in the prospective study were aged about 18 to 100 years, lived in approximately 26 United States geographic areas, and enrolled through a virtual design. In the prospective study, participants were assigned to cohorts based on the clinical history participants reported in a screening survey and a study questionnaire. Exposed participants had been in contact with someone with a PCR-confirmed or clinician-diagnosed COVID-19 case within 2 weeks of study entry. In the prospective study, mobile phlebotomists collected whole blood, serum and a nasopharyngeal or oropharyngeal swab from each participant. Over a 2-month period, participants in the prospective study had the option of providing additional blood draws and questionnaires. Before DNA extraction, prospective study blood samples were shipped either frozen or at room temperature.

Sequenced input: PBMCs or T cells enriched from blood (not recorded which). This receptor was identified in a woman aged 18-29 years who had been exposed to COVID-19. Recombination linked TRBV28 to TRBJ1-3; D gene: possibly TRBD1, on 6 matching bases. The CDR3 is CASSVATGHSSGNTIYF. Read as DNA, the sequence is TGTGCCAGCAGTGTGGCGACGGGACACAGCTCTGGAAACACCATATATTTT.